The T cell receptor beta chain described here comes from a study of identical twins. MiXCR, applied by TCRdb to the 5' RACE reads, yields one record per CDR3 protein. The sample shows 640,000 or so distinct CDR3 sequences, roughly 6% of them seen only once. The CDR3 contains 13 residues. With 6 bases clipped from V and 8 bases from J, the junction kept 7 bases outside the gene matches. Germline CDR1 KGHSH, CDR2 LQKENI. The origin of this receptor is a man between 18 and 29 years old in good health. Sequencing input: naive T cells sorted from blood. This chain connects TRBV18 to TRBJ2-4; 7 nucleotides align to TRBD1. The DNA for the CDR3 is TGTGCCAGCTCGAACGACAGGGCGGACATTCAGTACTTC. It translates to CASSNDRADIQYF.